A single T cell receptor beta chain is shown here with its context. Its antigen is still unknown. No base qualities exist here, and no much larger clone lies one base off it. This sample is part of a study of regulatory T cells in long-lasting Graves disease (dated by TCRdb to about 2021). Context from the whole study: Antithyroid drugs had been taken for less than 3 months by newly diagnosed Graves' disease patients. Persistent Graves' disease patients were compared with newly diagnosed Graves' disease patients by peripheral blood TCR sequencing and RNA sequencing. The study was registered as a clinical trial and conducted in China. A total of 33 samples were covered by TCR sequencing, comprising around 13 persistent and 20 or so newly diagnosed Graves' disease patients.

The library came from multiplex PCR. Data came from an Illumina HiSeq 4000. iRepertoire HTBI primers and Arm-PCR amplification of CDR3 regions were used to construct TCR beta libraries. Gel purification was performed on PCR products prior to sequencing. Regarding the original processing steps: A total of fewer than 70 TRBV and approximately 15 TRBJ segments were identified across samples and were used for gene usage analysis of CDR3 amino acid clonotypes. COPE and FqMerger were used to merge the filtered high-quality paired reads into contigs. Contigs were aligned with BLAST to IMGT TRBV, TRBD and TRBJ reference genes, and CDR3 was defined per IMGT. Highly expanded clones were defined as clonotypes with a frequency above 0.1%. Repertoire diversity was measured by Shannon entropy, and V-J evenness by the Gini coefficient. Clonotypes shared by more than one individual were considered public. TCRdb trimmed public reads at Q25 via fastp, called clones via MiXCR and kept in-frame beta chains. Each CDR3 protein gets just one entry, which takes the most common genes and DNA from the rows behind it. It is TCRdb's table, rather than the study itself, that gives the V and J calls and clone size. This sample holds some 500,000 distinct CDR3 sequences; 13% were observed only once. The ten largest clones add up to roughly a tenth of the sample.

The time point label of this sample denotes: newly diagnosed GD, antithyroid drugs for less than 3 months. RNA was extracted from PBMCs in TRIzol for both TCR sequencing and RNA sequencing. The diagnosis of Graves' disease followed American Thyroid Association guidelines. Patients were recruited from an endocrinology department in Xi'an, China. Each patient gave 8.5 to 9.5 milliliters of peripheral blood, collected in an EDTA anticoagulant tube. Ficoll Paque Plus density gradient separation was used to isolate PBMCs, and no further T cell sorting was done. An Agilent 2100 Bioanalyzer and agarose gel were used to check RNA quality, while a NanoDrop 2000 measured RNA concentration. Based on the germline V gene (reference sequence), the CDR1 and CDR2 sequences are LNHNV and YYDKDF. V is pared back by 5 bases and J by 3 bases, with 12 bases lying between the germline termini. The CDR3 spans 14 residues, from the cysteine through the phenylalanine. Only the CDR3 DNA stays, 42 bases, in frame from base 1.

Summary of the overall study and its limitations: The authors acknowledged the small sample size as a limitation that may reduce accuracy. Persistent patients shared more public clonotypes among themselves (around 2,700) than newly diagnosed patients did (nearly 1,000). Peripheral blood alone was examined, since thyroid tissue, which constituted the primary lesion, could not be accessed. Preferential use of TRBV28, TRBJ1-2 and TRBJ2-5 was observed in persistent disease, whereas TRBV20-1 and TRBJ2-1 were favored in newly diagnosed disease. Compared with newly diagnosed patients, persistent Graves' disease patients had lower TCR Shannon entropy and fewer highly expanded clones, which suggests clonal expansion. Sequencing and analysis were restricted to the TCR beta chain.

These data also formed part of another study, on T cells in Graves' hyperthyroidism and ophthalmopathy. As the second paper documents: A patient counted as having stable Graves' hyperthyroidism if no progression to ophthalmopathy occurred over 18 months of follow-up. Hyperthyroidism patients were aged 18 to 65 years and newly diagnosed, with disease duration of less than 2 months. Any patient with an uncontrolled infection, another autoimmune disease, pregnancy or lactation was excluded. Diagnoses were based on clinical symptoms, serum thyroxine and TRAb, thyroid ultrasound and orbital computed tomography. The TCR CDR3 was subjected to a first round of RT-PCR using the HTBI primer set and the Qiagen OneStep RT-PCR kit. Most expanded thyroid clonotypes (frequency above 0.001) were also detected in blood, a finding suggesting that blood repertoires may reflect thyroid immune responses. A model built on a 13 V-J signature distinguished ophthalmopathy from stable hyperthyroidism, reaching 87.88% sensitivity and about 81% specificity in cross-validation and 80%/75% in testing. In validation, the model predicted progression to ophthalmopathy with 60% to 71% sensitivity and about 73% specificity, a median of 6.5 months before onset. To identify TCR V-J signatures that set the groups apart, the researchers used a discovery cohort of about a hundred patients, made up of 40 to 45 with Graves' ophthalmopathy and 55 to 65 with stable Graves' hyperthyroidism. Prospective prediction of ophthalmopathy was tested in an independent validation cohort of 18 to 20 hyperthyroidism patients and 15 to 17 patients who later progressed to ophthalmopathy. The 75 to 100 discovery patients were randomly divided into training and test sets at a 7:3 ratio. The study also compared thyroid tissue and blood T-cell repertoires from about six Graves' hyperthyroidism patients. After sampling, hyperthyroidism patients received methimazole starting at 30 mg daily, and ophthalmopathy patients received high-dose intravenous methylprednisolone. Libraries were constructed in a second round of multiplex PCR, after which size selection and purification were performed. Sequencing of the libraries was done on an Illumina HiSeq2000 using paired-end 100 bp reads. SOAPnuke was used to process the raw data, with reads discarded if the reads contained adapters or uncalled bases, had a mean Phred below 15, or lacked an exact constant-primer or identifier match. COPE v1.2.5 was used to merge high-quality paired reads, and clonotypes were defined as unique nucleotide sequences. Clonotypes were aligned to IMGT TRBV, TRBD and TRBJ reference segments using MiTCR v1.1. The analysis included only V-J combinations with a frequency above 0.0001, which together covered roughly 99% of the repertoires. A TCS score was defined as the ratio of F50 (clonal expansion) to E x V (chaos), with BLOSUM62-based TCRdist applied between CDR3 peptides within each V-J. Welch's t-statistics and random forest reduced approximately 520 V-J features to roughly 13, which were used in a naive Bayes classifier (R e1071). Sample size was not statistically predetermined, and blinding of investigators to group allocation was not performed. The paper describes TCR Vbeta CDR3 sequencing of more than 120 peripheral blood samples, made up of 40 to 45 ophthalmopathy patients, more than 70 hyperthyroidism patients and around 17 progressor patients.

Recombination linked TRBV15 to TRBJ2-3, with the D gene not confidently named. Material: peripheral blood mononuclear cells (PBMCs), obtained at new diagnosis, from a patient treated with antithyroid drugs. The TCR was taken from a man aged 25 to 40 with Graves disease. Donor details come from another sample of the same person, matched by shared clones. The DNA sequence follows: TGTGCCACCAGCCGCCGAACGGTAACAGATACGCAGTATTTT. It translates to CATSRRTVTDTQYF.